The 20 T cell receptor beta chains below come from one sample, sequenced in a study of blood T cell repertoires in COVID-19 (dated by TCRdb to the early 2020s). The library was obtained by the immunoSEQ multiplex PCR assay. TCRdb carries this immuneACCESS record with in-frame sequences only. Its versions omit some clonotypes, under half of them owing to an unresolved V gene in the studies checked, with the rest unexplained. Within this sample are under 250,000 clones, with roughly 82% of them counted one time only. The ten most abundant clones make up approximately 4.5% of the sample. Source material: peripheral blood. All receptors derive from a woman aged 70-85 years with acute or convalescent COVID-19.

CDR3 region: CASSRGQRNQPQHF. The CDR3 bases are TGTGCCAGTAGTAGGGGACAGAGGAATCAGCCCCAGCATTTT. The gene calls are TRBV19 and TRBJ1-5; TRBD1 matches at 7 bases. Trimming at V came to 4 bases and at J to 4 bases, leaving 4 bases not matched to a gene. The germline CDR1 and CDR2 sequences are LNHDA and SQIVND (reference sequence). The CDR3 has 14 amino acids. Full variable domain (rest looked up from reference TRBV19 and TRBJ1-5): DGGITQSPKYLFRKEGQNVTLSCEQNLNHDAMYWYRQDPGQGLRLIYYSQIVNDFQKGDIAEGYSVSREKKESFPLTVTSAQKNPTAFYLCASSRGQRNQPQHFGDGTRLSIL.

The J gene is TRBJ2-5, the V gene TRBV6-2 or TRBV6-3; the match to TRBD1 covers 7 bases. The CDR3 has 16 residues. After removal of 0 bases from V and 2 bases from J, the junction contained 6 bases not matched to a gene. Germline values: CDR1 MNHEY, CDR2 SVGEGT. The CDR3 DNA reads TGTGCCAGCAGTTACTCACTGGGACAGATACAAGAGACCCAGTACTTC. Residues: CASSYSLGQIQETQYF.

The genes are TRBV5-4 and TRBJ2-5, with D possibly being TRBD2 (5 bases). The length of the CDR3 is 14 residues. CDR1 is SGHNT, CDR2 YYREEE, per germline (reference sequence). Trimming took 0 bases from V and 5 from J, leaving 11 bases between them. The CDR3 here is CASSLAAEVETQYF. CDR3 coding DNA: TGTGCCAGCAGCTTGGCCGCGGAGGTGGAGACCCAGTACTTC.

The V and J genes are TRBV19 and TRBJ2-1; TRBD2 aligns across 9 bases. Germline V CDR1 and CDR2: LNHDA, SQIVND (reference sequence). V was clipped by 7 bases and J by 8 bases; unmatched bases: 9. The CDR3 consists of 14 residues. The CDR3 bases are TGTGCCAGTACTGGCGGGGGGGCCGGAGATGAGCAGTTCTTC. This codes for CASTGGGAGDEQFF.

This clone was seen just once. The J gene is TRBJ1-2, the V gene TRBV18; 7 bases are shared with TRBD1. The CDR3 spans 15 residues. In germline, CDR1 is KGHSH, CDR2 LQKENI. V was clipped by 3 bases and J by 8 bases; unmatched bases: 12. The CDR3, as DNA: TGTGCCAGCTCACCTAAACAGGGGTCGATTTACGGCTACACCTTC. It specifies CASSPKQGSIYGYTF. Drawing the rest from reference TRBV18 and TRBJ1-2, the complete variable domain is NAGVMQNPRHLVRRRGQEARLRCSPMKGHSHVYWYRQLPEEGLKFMVYLQKENIIDESGMPKERFSAEFPKEGPSILRIQQVVRGDSAAYFCASSPKQGSIYGYTFGSGTRLTVV.

V and J are TRBV6-1 and TRBJ2-5; 8 nucleotides line up with TRBD1. The junction had 13 bases not matched to a gene; V was cut back by 4 bases and J by 0 bases. Germline CDR1 MNHNS, CDR2 SASEGT. This CDR3 has 18 residues. The CDR3 bases are TGTGCCAGCAGTGGACAATTGGGACAGGAGGGGTACCAAGAGACCCAGTACTTC. Translation gives CASSGQLGQEGYQETQYF.

The CDR3 is CASSPTGIGTIYF. CDR3 nucleotide sequence: TGCGCCAGCAGCCCTACAGGGATCGGCACCATATATTTT. V usage is TRBV4-1 and J usage is TRBJ1-3, with a tentative D call TRBD1 (6 bases). Germline V lookup: CDR1 MGHRA, CDR2 YSYEKL. The V end lost 4 bases, the J end lost 9 bases, and 13 bases lay between the germline ends. The CDR3 is 13 amino acids.

This clone was counted a single time. The chain has TRBV30 and TRBJ1-4; D gene unclear. The CDR3 spans 15 residues. Germline CDR1 reads GTSNPN; CDR2 reads SVGIG (reference sequence). The V end lost 3 bases, the J end lost 8 bases, and 19 bases lay between the germline ends. CDR3 residues: CAWSLLHGKGEKLFF. The CDR3 DNA sequence: TGTGCCTGGAGCCTCTTACACGGGAAAGGAGAAAAACTGTTTTTT.

The chain uses TRBV6-6 and TRBJ2-7, with TRBD1 identical over 11 bases. Germline V CDR1 and CDR2: MNHNY, SVGAGI (reference sequence). The V gene end was trimmed by 7 bases and the J gene end by 2 bases; junction bases not matched to a gene: 4. The CDR3 has 14 amino acids. CDR3 nucleotides: TGTGCCAGCACAGGGACAGGGGGTGCCTACGAGCAGTACTTC. Protein sequence: CASTGTGGAYEQYF.

The J gene is TRBJ2-5, the V gene TRBV6-5; D is uncertain. CDR1 and CDR2 (germline): MNHEY, SVGAGI. Trimming removed 7 bases at V and 4 bases at J, with 10 bases between. The CDR3 runs to 12 residues. This chain's CDR3 is CASTTPLETQYF. The CDR3 bases are TGTGCCAGCACCACACCCTTAGAGACCCAGTACTTC.

This chain connects TRBV25-1 to TRBJ2-5, with D possibly matching TRBD1 (5 bases). Germline V gene sequence: CDR1 MGHDK, CDR2 SYGVNS. Trimming took 3 bases from V and 3 from J, leaving 5 bases between them. This CDR3 spans 12 amino acids. CDR3 amino acids: CASSDREETQYF. CDR3 DNA sequence: TGTGCCAGCAGTGACAGGGAAGAGACCCAGTACTTC.

V usage is TRBV6-1 and J usage is TRBJ1-2, with a possible D match to TRBD1 (5 bases). This CDR3 spans 16 amino acids. CDR1 and CDR2 from the germline V gene are MNHNS and SASEGT. Trimming removed 0 bases from V and 6 bases from J, with 17 bases in between. The DNA for the CDR3 is TGTGCCAGCAGTGAAGCGCTTTTTCGGGGGTGGAATGGCTACACCTTC. It yields the protein CASSEALFRGWNGYTF.

This sequence joins TRBV28 and TRBJ1-4, with D uncertain. Looked up from germline, CDR1 is MDHEN and CDR2 is SYDVKM. The CDR3 runs 12 residues. V dropped 1 base and J dropped 8 bases, with 5 bases sitting between them. Here the CDR3 DNA reads TGTGCCAGCAGTTTATTAGCGGAAAAACTGTTTTTT. Its translation: CASSLLAEKLFF.

The CDR3 DNA reads as TGCGCCAGCAGCTTGGAGGGGGAACAGCCCCAGCATTTT. Translated, it gives CASSLEGEQPQHF. The rearrangement links TRBV5-1 to TRBJ1-5; the D gene is possibly TRBD1 (6 bases). The V and J ends lost 0 bases and 7 bases respectively, with 8 bases between them. Germline V CDR1 and CDR2: SGHRS, YFSETQ. The CDR3 has 13 amino acids. The full variable domain, in which reference TRBV5-1 and TRBJ1-5 provide the parts outside the CDR3, is KAGVTQTPRYLIKTRGQQVTLSCSPISGHRSVSWYQQTPGQGLQFLFEYFSETQRNKGNFPGRFSGRQFSNSRSEMNVSTLELGDSALYLCASSLEGEQPQHFGDGTRLSIL.

The V gene is TRBV10-3, the J gene TRBJ2-7, with D perhaps matching TRBD1 (5 bases). Trimming stripped 3 bases from V and 2 bases from J, with 11 bases between. There are 14 residues in the CDR3. Germline V gene sequence: CDR1 ENHRY, CDR2 SYGVKD. DNA of the CDR3: TGTGCCATCAGTGAAGGACACGGAACCTACGAGCAGTACTTC. Protein sequence: CAISEGHGTYEQYF.

This sequence joins TRBV5-1 and TRBJ2-2; a possible D gene is TRBD2 (6 bases). This CDR3 region has 15 residues. CDR1 and CDR2 (germline): SGHRS, YFSETQ. Deletions cut 4 bases from V and 2 bases from J, with 12 bases between. As DNA, the CDR3 is TGCGCCAGCAGCCGCGGGGACTCCAACACCGGGGAGCTGTTTTTT. Translating gives CASSRGDSNTGELFF.

This clone was found a few times. The gene calls are TRBV5-1 and TRBJ2-7, with 9 positions matching TRBD1. Germline assignment: CDR1 SGHRS and CDR2 YFSETQ. This CDR3 has 16 amino acids. V lost 3 bases to trimming and J lost 4 bases; unmatched junction nucleotides: 11. In nucleotides, the CDR3 is TGCGCCAGCAGCTCAACACAGGGGGCAGTGGTTTACGAGCAGTACTTC. Translation: CASSSTQGAVVYEQYF.

The V call is TRBV20-1, the J call TRBJ1-5, with TRBD1 as a possible D gene (5 bases). This CDR3 is 12 amino acids long. CDR1 and CDR2 from the germline V gene are DFQATT and SNEGSKA (reference sequence). Deletions cut 3 bases from V and 5 bases from J, with 8 bases between. This CDR3 is CSASLGDQPQHF. The CDR3 nucleotides read TGCAGTGCTAGTCTAGGGGATCAGCCCCAGCATTTT.

The chain links TRBV10-3 to TRBJ2-1; no definite D call. With 2 bases removed from V and 0 bases from J, the gap between germline ends came to 8 bases. The CDR3 runs 15 residues. Per germline, CDR1 ENHRY and CDR2 SYGVKD. The CDR3, as DNA: TGTGCCATCAGTGAGGACTGGCTCTCCTACAATGAGCAGTTCTTC. Translating it yields CAISEDWLSYNEQFF.

V and J are TRBV5-5 and TRBJ1-2; 9 bases map to TRBD1. Germline lookup yields CDR1 SGHKS and CDR2 YYEKEE (reference sequence). The CDR3 is 16 residues long. The J segment lost 1 base and the V segment lost 3 bases, leaving 7 bases of the junction unmatched. This CDR3 is CASSWGTGQGNYGYTF. The CDR3, as DNA: TGTGCCAGCAGCTGGGGGACGGGACAGGGTAACTATGGCTACACCTTC.